The 29 T cell receptor beta chains given below trace back to one sample, sequenced in a study of blood T cell repertoires in COVID-19. Clones were sequenced by immunoSEQ multiplex PCR, and TCRdb holds only the in-frame ones, with some missing. The repertoire includes about 130,000 clones, about 85% of them detected once, and roughly 4.5% sits in the top ten. The specimen was peripheral blood. These receptors were taken from a human donor in a cohort sampled during active COVID-19.

The CDR3 loop is CASSLSSVEQYV. The CDR3 bases are TGTGCCAGCAGTCTTTCTAGTGTCGAGCAGTACGTC. The rearrangement joins TRBV6-6 to TRBJ2-7; no definite D call. CDR3 length equals 12 residues. CDR1 and CDR2 (germline): MNHNY, SVGAGI (reference sequence). V dropped 5 bases and J dropped 6 bases, with 11 bases sitting between them.

The V call is TRBV30, the J call TRBJ2-7, with 10 bases matching TRBD1. The CDR3 has 17 amino acids. Trimming cost V 3 bases and J 0 bases; bases outside gene matches: 11. Germline lookup yields CDR1 GTSNPN and CDR2 SVGIG (reference sequence). CDR3 sequence: CAWRRGQGHSSSYEQYF. CDR3 sequence (DNA): TGTGCCTGGAGGCGGGGACAGGGGCATTCGAGCTCCTACGAGCAGTACTTC. Combining the CDR3 with reference TRBV30 and TRBJ2-7 gives the whole variable domain SQTIHQWPATLVQPVGSPLSLECTVEGTSNPNLYWYRQAAGRGLQLLFYSVGIGQISSEVPQNLSASRPQDRQFILSSKKLLLSDSGFYLCAWRRGQGHSSSYEQYFGPGTRLTVT.

Comments on this clone: At one of its ends the junction is not consistent with the germline gene, which may arise from a read error. The J gene is TRBJ2-2, the V gene TRBV19, with 7 bases lining up with TRBD2. Germline CDR1 LNHDA, CDR2 SQIVND (reference sequence). The length of the CDR3 is 21 residues. CDR3 bases: TGTGCCAGTAGTCTAGAGCGTTTTTTGGCGGGGGACGGGTCTAAAACCGGGGAGCTGTTTTTT. Its protein product is CASSLERFLAGDGSKTGELFF.

The J gene is TRBJ1-2, the V gene TRBV16; D perhaps matches TRBD1 (5 bases). V lost 4 bases, J lost 8 bases, and 14 bases lay in between. From germline, CDR1 is KGHSY and CDR2 FQNENV. CDR3 length: 13 amino acids. The CDR3 region is CASSPTGGRGYTF. The CDR3 DNA sequence: TGTGCCAGCAGCCCCACGGGGGGGAGAGGCTACACCTTC.

The CDR3 coding sequence is TGTGCCAGCAGCTCAGGGACCGGGACTCGTCAAGAGACCCAGTACTTC. Its protein product is CASSSGTGTRQETQYF. The V and J genes are TRBV7-9 and TRBJ2-5, with D perhaps matching TRBD2 (6 bases). V was pared by 4 bases and J by 2 bases, with 17 bases between. The CDR3 runs to 16 residues. CDR1 is SEHNR and CDR2 is FQNEAQ in the germline V gene (reference sequence).

The genes are TRBV6-4 and TRBJ2-7; 7 nucleotides agree with TRBD1. The CDR3 totals 14 residues. V gave up 6 bases and J gave up 3 bases; unmatched junction bases: 8. Per germline, CDR1 MRHNA and CDR2 SNTAGT. CDR3 in amino acids: CASRPTGTDYEQYF. CDR3 DNA sequence: TGTGCCAGCAGGCCGACCGGGACAGACTACGAGCAGTACTTC.

The chain employs TRBV27 and TRBJ2-1, with a tentative D call TRBD2 (6 bases). Germline V lookup: CDR1 MNHEY, CDR2 SMNVEV (reference sequence). V was cut by 3 bases and J by 0 bases, with 9 bases left in between. The CDR3 is 15 amino acids. CDR3 nucleotide sequence: TGTGCCAGCAGTTTGGAGGGTGGCTCCTACAATGAGCAGTTCTTC. It translates to CASSLEGGSYNEQFF.

The chain is built from TRBV5-1 and TRBJ2-2, with no clear D. CDR3 length equals 16 residues. CDR1 SGHRS and CDR2 YFSETQ come from the germline V gene. Trimming removed 1 base at V and 1 base at J, with 11 bases between. CDR3 amino acids: CASSLTSLRNTGELFF. CDR3 nucleotides: TGCGCCAGCAGCTTGACGTCCCTGAGGAACACCGGGGAGCTGTTTTTT.

A single count supports this clone. V gene TRBV7-9 combines with J gene TRBJ2-3; TRBD2 matches 10 bases. In germline, CDR1 is SEHNR, CDR2 FQNEAQ (reference sequence). This CDR3 region has 15 residues. The V segment lost 3 bases and the J segment 4 bases; nucleotides outside the gene matches: 4. CDR3 nucleotide sequence: TGTGCCAGCAGCTTTAGCGGGAGGACGGCAGATACGCAGTATTTT. Protein: CASSFSGRTADTQYF.

As to this clone: Other DNA sequences in this specimen translate into the identical CDR3. This chain links TRBV7-2 with TRBJ2-5, with a tentative D call TRBD1 (6 bases). CDR3 length equals 14 residues. Germline V lookup: CDR1 SGHTA, CDR2 FQGNSA. V shed 1 base and J shed 5 bases, with 11 bases lying between them. CDR3 loop: CASSLGGGRETQYF. DNA for the CDR3: TGTGCCAGCAGCTTAGGAGGGGGTAGGGAGACCCAGTACTTC.

The chain recombines TRBV5-5 with TRBJ1-4, with D perhaps matching TRBD1 (6 bases). Germline V CDR1 and CDR2: SGHKS, YYEKEE (reference sequence). The CDR3 contains 17 residues. V lost 3 bases and J lost 5, with 20 bases in between. For the CDR3, the DNA is TGTGCCAGCAGCTATATTATAAGACAGGCTACAAATGAAAAACTGTTTTTT. Its protein product is CASSYIIRQATNEKLFF.

The chain joins TRBV7-2 to TRBJ1-2, with D possibly being TRBD1 (5 bases). The V gene's germline CDR1 is SGHTA and CDR2 FQGNSA. CDR3 length: 16 amino acids. V dropped 1 base and J dropped 0 bases, with 12 bases sitting between them. The CDR3 reads CASSLGGASANYGYTF. The CDR3 DNA is TGTGCCAGCAGCTTAGGTGGGGCTTCAGCTAACTATGGCTACACCTTC. Looking up the rest from reference TRBV7-2 and TRBJ1-2 gives the full variable domain: GAGVSQSPSNKVTEKGKDVELRCDPISGHTALYWYRQSLGQGLEFLIYFQGNSAPDKSGLPSDRFSAERTGGSVSTLTIQRTQQEDSAVYLCASSLGGASANYGYTFGSGTRLTVV.

V is TRBV18 and J is TRBJ1-4; 10 bases agree with TRBD1. The CDR3 loop spans 17 amino acids. The germline V gene has CDR1 KGHSH and CDR2 LQKENI. The V segment lost 4 bases and the J segment 4 bases; nucleotides outside the gene matches: 9. The CDR3 region has the DNA TGTGCCAGCTCACAACGGGACAGGGGTTTTAGTAATGAAAAACTGTTTTTT. It is translated as CASSQRDRGFSNEKLFF.

The V call is TRBV5-1, the J call TRBJ2-5; 8 bases align to TRBD1. The germline gives CDR1 SGHRS, CDR2 YFSETQ. The CDR3 spans 15 residues. The V and J ends lost 3 bases and 5 bases, in that order; junction bases with no gene match: 9. The CDR3 DNA reads as TGCGCCAGCAGCTCCGGACAGGGTCGGATGGAGACCCAGTACTTC. This gives the protein CASSSGQGRMETQYF.

The J gene is TRBJ1-4, the V gene TRBV2; no definite D call. V lost 4 bases to trimming and J lost 2 bases, with 8 bases between them. CDR1 is SNHLY, CDR2 FYNNEI, per germline. CDR3 length: 14 residues. The CDR3 coding sequence is TGTGCCAGCAGTGTGGGCCAGACTAATGAAAAACTGTTTTTT. It codes for CASSVGQTNEKLFF.

V and J are TRBV7-2 and TRBJ1-5, with 9 bases lining up with TRBD1. There are 18 residues in the CDR3. The V gene's germline CDR1 is SGHTA and CDR2 FQGNSA. The J segment lost 3 bases and the V segment lost 4 bases, leaving 13 bases of the junction unmatched. CDR3 DNA: TGTGCCAGCAGCTCCCAGGTCTGGGACAGGGTCAACAATCAGCCCCAGCATTTT. Residues: CASSSQVWDRVNNQPQHF.

To note about this clone: No DNA is shown, since the ends of the CDR3 on it are uncertain; the CDR3 is the one TCRdb lists. CDR3 amino acids: CASILGQLNTEAFF. The chain links TRBV2 to TRBJ1-1; the table's D call of TRBD1 was not tested on the DNA. The CDR3 comprises 14 residues, both ends counted. Germline assignment: CDR1 SNHLY and CDR2 FYNNEI.

The sample holds one count of this clone. The gene calls are TRBV14 and TRBJ1-2; TRBD1 matches at 11 bases. This CDR3 is built from 16 residues. With V trimmed by 1 base and J by 2 bases, 3 bases remained unmatched. CDR1 is SGHDN, CDR2 FVKESK, per germline. CDR3 in amino acids: CASSQVGQGVNYGYTF. The DNA of the CDR3 is TGTGCCAGCAGCCAAGTGGGACAGGGGGTGAACTATGGCTACACCTTC.

The rearrangement uses TRBV27 and TRBJ2-1; 10 bases agree with TRBD1. Looked up from germline, CDR1 is MNHEY and CDR2 is SMNVEV (reference sequence). The CDR3 length is 14 residues. Trimming removed 6 bases from V and 7 bases from J; junction bases left unmatched: 6. The CDR3 DNA sequence: TGTGCCAGCAGCGGGACAGGGGCCGTAAATGAGCAGTTCTTC. The encoded protein is CASSGTGAVNEQFF.

This chain uses TRBV5-1 with TRBJ1-1; a weak D match, TRBD1 (5 bases). V lost 1 base and J 4 bases, leaving 8 bases between the germline ends. The CDR3 length is 13 residues. Germline lookup yields CDR1 SGHRS and CDR2 YFSETQ. The CDR3: CASSLSGFTEAFF. Written as DNA, the CDR3 is TGCGCCAGCAGCTTGTCAGGGTTCACTGAAGCTTTCTTT.

V is TRBV18 and J is TRBJ2-1, with 13 bases matching TRBD2. The CDR3 is made up of 18 amino acids. Germline CDR1 reads KGHSH; CDR2 reads LQKENI. The ends lost 0 bases at V and 7 bases at J; junction bases unmatched: 9. CDR3 coding DNA: TGTGCCAGCTCACCACCGGGACTGACTAGCGGGAGGTCAAATGAGCAGTTCTTC. Encoded protein: CASSPPGLTSGRSNEQFF.

V is TRBV13 and J is TRBJ1-6, with D possibly being TRBD1 (6 bases). Germline CDR1 is PRHDT and CDR2 is FYEKMQ (reference sequence). The CDR3 contains 13 residues. V lost 5 bases to trimming and J lost 8 bases, with 10 bases between them. The CDR3 sequence: CASSLNRDSPLHF. CDR3 nucleotides: TGTGCCAGCAGCCTAAACAGGGATTCACCCCTCCACTTT.

The V and J genes are TRBV10-2 and TRBJ2-1, with TRBD2 matching 12 bases. CDR3 length: 16 residues. V gave up 3 bases and J gave up 3 bases; unmatched junction bases: 3. Germline V lookup: CDR1 WSHSY, CDR2 SAAADI. CDR3 residues: CASSELAGGYYNEQFF. The CDR3 DNA is TGCGCCAGCAGTGAACTAGCGGGGGGATACTACAATGAGCAGTTCTTC.

V gene TRBV10-3 combines with J gene TRBJ1-3; D perhaps matches TRBD1 (6 bases). With 9 bases removed from V and 1 base from J, the gap between germline ends came to 13 bases. There are 14 residues in the CDR3. The V gene's germline CDR1 is ENHRY and CDR2 SYGVKD. CDR3 residues: CAIKDSGSGNTIYF. Written as DNA, the CDR3 is TGTGCCATTAAGGACAGTGGGTCTGGAAACACCATATATTTT.

This clone showed up just once. J is TRBJ1-1 and V is TRBV11-1, with a weak D call TRBD1 (5 bases). The CDR3 length is 15 residues. Germline values: CDR1 SGHAT, CDR2 FQDESV (reference sequence). Trimming cost V 1 base and J 6 bases, with 15 bases left between them. The CDR3 DNA is TGTGCCAGCAGCTTAGTAAGGGGTTTGAGCGCTGAAGCTTTCTTT. As protein: CASSLVRGLSAEAFF.

This clone qualifies as medium-sized (0.01 to 0.1%). V gene TRBV5-4 combines with J gene TRBJ2-1; 11 bases align to TRBD2. Germline CDR1 and CDR2: SGHNT and YYREEE (reference sequence). This CDR3 contains 15 residues. The V gene end was trimmed by 5 bases and the J gene end by 4 bases; junction bases not matched to a gene: 5. CDR3 protein: CASRELAGVYNEQFF. Written as DNA, the CDR3 is TGTGCCAGCAGAGAACTAGCGGGGGTGTACAATGAGCAGTTCTTC.

The V call is TRBV4-3, the J call TRBJ2-1; 10 positions agree with TRBD2. CDR1 is LGHNA, CDR2 YSLEER, per germline. This CDR3 region has 17 residues. V shed 0 bases, J shed 9 bases, and the junction held 11 bases outside the gene matches. CDR3 in DNA: TGCGCCAGCAGCCAAGAAACTGGAGCGGGGGGGCGGAGTGAGCAGTTCTTC. Its protein product is CASSQETGAGGRSEQFF.

The rearrangement joins TRBV6-5 to TRBJ2-2, with TRBD2 identical over 11 bases. Germline assignment: CDR1 MNHEY and CDR2 SVGAGI. The length of the CDR3 is 15 residues. Trimming at V came to 4 bases and at J to 6 bases, leaving 4 bases not matched to a gene. The CDR3 DNA sequence: TGTGCCAGCAGTTTCGGGACTAGCGGTCCCGGGGAGCTGTTTTTT. Protein sequence: CASSFGTSGPGELFF.

The chain combines TRBV9 with TRBJ2-5, with 10 bases lining up with TRBD2. V gave up 1 base and J gave up 5 bases; unmatched junction bases: 8. This CDR3 region has 16 residues. Germline assignment: CDR1 SGDLS and CDR2 YYNGEE. CDR3: CASSVIPGAGGETQYF. The CDR3 DNA reads TGTGCCAGCAGCGTAATCCCGGGAGCGGGAGGGGAGACCCAGTACTTC. Combining the CDR3 with reference TRBV9 and TRBJ2-5 gives the whole variable domain DSGVTQTPKHLITATGQRVTLRCSPRSGDLSVYWYQQSLDQGLQFLIQYYNGEERAKGNILERFSAQQFPDLHSELNLSSLELGDSALYFCASSVIPGAGGETQYFGPGTRLLVL.